This T cell receptor (beta chain) was sequenced in a study of blood T cell repertoires in COVID-19. Study-level background: Samples taken during acute and convalescent COVID-19 were collected in the United States, Italy and Spain. PBMCs, B-cell-depleted T cells, or T cells were the source of the cDNA or gDNA that made up the material.

V lost 1 base and J lost 5; bases outside the gene matches: 4. CDR1 is SGHTA, CDR2 FQGNSA, per germline. The CDR3 runs to 15 residues. Original processing notes: Reference gene primer amplification in the assay estimated nucleated cell counts. The table came from immunoSEQ multiplex PCR; TCRdb's copy has only in-frame clones and leaves some out. That table supplies the V and J calls and clone size; D and trimming were determined from the DNA. This table has around 61,000 clones, roughly nine tenths appearing once. The sample was peripheral blood. This TCR was recovered from a man aged 60 to 69 with acute or convalescent COVID-19. J is TRBJ2-4 and V is TRBV7-2, with 8 bases matching TRBD1. CDR3 amino acids: CASSLVTGGENIQYF. The DNA of the CDR3 is TGTGCCAGCAGCTTAGTAACAGGGGGAGAAAACATTCAGTACTTC.